One and the same sample provided the 27 T cell receptor beta chains below, sequenced in a study of blood T cell repertoires in COVID-19 (dated by TCRdb to 2018 to 2021). Library construction relied on the immunoSEQ multiplex PCR assay. Not all clones reach the TCRdb copy of this immuneACCESS table, which keeps in-frame sequences only. Checked studies attribute under half of the gap to unresolved V genes and leave the rest unexplained. The sample contains roughly 300,000 clones, under 90% of them found a single time. The ten top clones hold 7.5% to 10% of the sample. The sequencing sample was made of peripheral blood. All receptors come from a woman aged 45-65 years who had recovered from COVID-19.

The V gene is TRBV29-1, the J gene TRBJ2-3; 9 nucleotides agree with TRBD2. V gave up 1 base and J gave up 4 bases; unmatched junction bases: 12. The CDR3 covers 17 residues. Germline V gene lookup returns CDR1 SQVTM and CDR2 ANQGSEA. The CDR3 protein is CSVEARRAGLAADTQYF. Written as DNA, the CDR3 is TGCAGCGTTGAAGCCAGGAGGGCGGGACTAGCAGCAGATACGCAGTATTTT.

This rearrangement joins TRBV6-5 to TRBJ1-1, with D possibly being TRBD1 (6 bases). Trimming stripped 0 bases from V and 0 bases from J, with 11 bases between. This CDR3 contains 16 residues. In germline, CDR1 is MNHEY, CDR2 SVGAGI. As DNA, the CDR3 is TGTGCCAGCAGTTACTCGAGCCAGGGGATGAACACTGAAGCTTTCTTT. Translating it yields CASSYSSQGMNTEAFF.

The V and J genes are TRBV19 and TRBJ2-3, with D perhaps TRBD1 (8 bases). CDR1 is LNHDA, CDR2 SQIVND, per germline (reference sequence). This CDR3 contains 16 residues. Trimming removed 1 base from V and 4 bases from J, with 15 bases in between. CDR3 in amino acids: CASSIGTGGAADTQYF. The CDR3 nucleotides read TGTGCCAGTAGTATAGGAACAGGGGGGGCGGCAGATACGCAGTATTTT.

The chain combines TRBV20-1 with TRBJ2-5; D remains ambiguous. CDR3 size: 11 residues. V lost 5 bases to trimming and J lost 1 base, with 5 bases between them. Germline-derived CDR1 and CDR2 are DFQATT and SNEGSKA (reference sequence). DNA for the CDR3: TGCAGTGCTGGCCCCCAAGAGACCCAGTACTTC. This encodes CSAGPQETQYF.

The rearrangement links TRBV19 to TRBJ2-5, with 8 bases lining up with TRBD2. From germline, CDR1 is LNHDA and CDR2 SQIVND (reference sequence). The CDR3 spans 17 residues. V dropped 7 bases and J dropped 3; count of bases not matched to a gene: 16. The CDR3 DNA is TGTGCCAGTACCACGGGGGGGTCTACCGGGGAAGAAGAGACCCAGTACTTC. Encoded protein: CASTTGGSTGEEETQYF.

The gene calls are TRBV29-1 and TRBJ2-3, with D possibly TRBD2 on 6 matching bases. V lost 6 bases and J 4 bases, leaving 20 bases between the germline ends. Germline V gene data show CDR1 as SQVTM and CDR2 as ANQGSEA. CDR3 size: 15 residues. The CDR3 loop reads CSVTHRRESPDTQYF. CDR3 nucleotides: TGCAGCGTCACACACCGCCGGGAGTCCCCAGATACGCAGTATTTT.

The chain is built from TRBV4-3 and TRBJ2-3, with 8 bases matching TRBD1. Germline V gives CDR1 LGHNA, CDR2 YSLEER. The CDR3 has 15 residues. The V segment lost 0 bases and the J segment 6 bases; nucleotides outside the gene matches: 5. The CDR3 DNA follows: TGCGCCAGCAGCCAAGATAGGACAGGGCAGGATACGCAGTATTTT. This gives the protein CASSQDRTGQDTQYF.

J is TRBJ2-1 and V is TRBV12-3 or TRBV12-4, with D uncertain. Trimming removed 1 base at V and 4 bases at J, with 5 bases between. The CDR3 extends over 13 amino acids. CDR3 in amino acids: CASSLGLYNEQFF. DNA for the CDR3: TGTGCCAGCAGTTTAGGGCTTTACAATGAGCAGTTCTTC.

V usage is TRBV28 and J usage is TRBJ2-7; 9 bases match TRBD2. The CDR3 is made up of 15 amino acids. After removal of 7 bases from V and 2 bases from J, the junction contained 9 bases not matched to a gene. Per germline, CDR1 MDHEN and CDR2 SYDVKM. The CDR3 DNA is TGTGCCAGCACATCTAGCGGGACTCCCCCCTACGAGCAGTACTTC. This encodes CASTSSGTPPYEQYF.

CDR3 protein: CASTIGRRTGLDEQYF. In DNA, the CDR3 is TGTGCCAGCACCATCGGGCGCCGGACAGGGCTCGACGAGCAGTACTTC. V and J are TRBV28 and TRBJ2-7, with TRBD1 matching 8 bases. Per the germline V gene, CDR1 is MDHEN and CDR2 is SYDVKM. The V gene end was trimmed by 7 bases and the J gene end by 5 bases; junction bases not matched to a gene: 16. CDR3 length equals 16 residues.

This clone was seen just once. This chain uses TRBV2 with TRBJ1-5; weak D call: TRBD1 (6 bases). The CDR3 is 14 amino acids. CDR1 is SNHLY and CDR2 is FYNNEI in the germline V gene. Trimming took 5 bases from V and 3 from J, leaving 11 bases between them. The DNA of the CDR3 is TGTGCCAGCAGTCTGGACAGATTCAATCAGCCCCAGCATTTT. The encoded protein is CASSLDRFNQPQHF.

This CDR3 reads CASSRGIATNEQFF. Here the CDR3 DNA reads TGTGCCAGCAGCCGGGGGATAGCGACCAATGAGCAGTTCTTC. The rearrangement links TRBV7-9 to TRBJ2-1; a possible D gene is TRBD2 (6 bases). The V end was cut by 5 bases, the J end by 6 bases, with 14 bases between. The CDR3 length is 14 residues. Germline values: CDR1 SEHNR, CDR2 FQNEAQ (reference sequence).

The chain joins TRBV19 to TRBJ1-2; the D gene is possibly TRBD1 (6 bases). V shed 5 bases and J shed 4 bases, with 17 bases lying between them. The CDR3 runs to 15 residues. CDR1 is LNHDA and CDR2 is SQIVND in the germline V gene (reference sequence). In nucleotides, the CDR3 is TGTGCCAGTAGTCACGGGACACGAACCTCCTATGGCTACACCTTC. Its protein product is CASSHGTRTSYGYTF.

This clone was observed a single time. The chain links TRBV5-5 to TRBJ1-5, with a possible D match to TRBD1 (5 bases). V was trimmed by 4 bases and J by 5 bases, leaving 13 bases between them. Germline V CDR1 and CDR2: SGHKS, YYEKEE (reference sequence). The CDR3 totals 14 residues. CDR3 in DNA: TGTGCCAGCAGCATTGCTCAGGGCTATCAGCCCCAGCATTTT. It encodes CASSIAQGYQPQHF.

The V gene is TRBV27, the J gene TRBJ1-2; TRBD1 is a possible D gene (6 bases). Trimming left V 6 bases short and J 6 bases short, with 17 bases between. The CDR3 loop spans 14 amino acids. The V gene's germline CDR1 is MNHEY and CDR2 SMNVEV (reference sequence). The DNA of the CDR3 is TGTGCCAGCAGCCGAGGCTGGGGGCAGGATGGCTACACCTTC. Protein product: CASSRGWGQDGYTF.

As concerns this clone: A read error may account for a junction end that differs from germline. This chain connects TRBV19 to TRBJ2-7; 10 nucleotides agree with TRBD1. The germline V gene encodes CDR1 LNHDA and CDR2 SQIVND (reference sequence). CDR3 length: 16 residues. This CDR3 reads CASSPQGQGTPYGQYF. The DNA for the CDR3 is TGTGCCAGTAGTCCCCAGGGACAGGGGACACCCTACGGGCAGTACTTC.

V and J are TRBV28 and TRBJ2-3; D might be TRBD1 (6 bases). The CDR3 has 15 residues. CDR1 and CDR2 (germline): MDHEN, SYDVKM. V lost 4 bases, J lost 0 bases, and 11 bases lay in between. CDR3 nucleotide sequence: TGTGCCAGCAGTTACAGGGAATCTAGCACAGATACGCAGTATTTT. Translating gives CASSYRESSTDTQYF.

The chain carries TRBV18 and TRBJ2-1; D is perhaps TRBD2 (5 bases). V lost 1 base, J lost 5 bases, and 12 bases lay in between. Germline-derived CDR1 and CDR2 are KGHSH and LQKENI. The CDR3 sequence is 15 residues long. The CDR3 here is CASSPQLGTDNEQFF. The CDR3, as DNA: TGTGCCAGCTCACCACAACTAGGAACGGACAATGAGCAGTTCTTC.

The chain recombines TRBV4-3 with TRBJ2-1; no firm D call. CDR1 and CDR2 (germline): LGHNA, YSLEER. The CDR3 totals 15 residues. V shed 0 bases and J shed 10 bases, with 16 bases lying between them. In DNA form, the CDR3 reads TGCGCCAGCAGCCAAGATTTCGTCCGGGTGGAGGAGCAGTTCTTC. It specifies CASSQDFVRVEEQFF.

V gene TRBV6-1 combines with J gene TRBJ2-7; 9 positions match TRBD1. Germline trimming cut 2 bases from V and 2 bases from J; bases unmatched to any gene: 4. Germline values: CDR1 MNHNS, CDR2 SASEGT. CDR3 length: 15 residues. As DNA, the CDR3 is TGTGCCAGCAGTGAACCGGGACAGGGTGCCTACGAGCAGTACTTC. Its translation is CASSEPGQGAYEQYF.

The CDR3 bases are TGTGCCAGCAGCCCCGGACTAGCGGGGCTGAACACCGGGGAGCTGTTTTTT. Translated, it gives CASSPGLAGLNTGELFF. This rearrangement joins TRBV4-2 to TRBJ2-2; 12 bases agree with TRBD2. The CDR3 runs 17 residues. After removal of 4 bases from V and 1 base from J, the junction contained 4 bases not matched to a gene. Germline values: CDR1 LGHNA, CDR2 YNFKEQ.

Here the CDR3 reads CASSASDRGNQPQHF. The CDR3 region has the DNA TGTGCCAGCAGTGCTTCTGACAGGGGCAATCAGCCCCAGCATTTT. The rearrangement links TRBV6-4 to TRBJ1-5; 7 nucleotides agree with TRBD1. The germline V gene has CDR1 MRHNA and CDR2 SNTAGT. The ends lost 4 bases at V and 2 bases at J; junction bases unmatched: 5. CDR3 length: 15 amino acids.

The V gene is TRBV6-6, the J gene TRBJ2-2; D perhaps matches TRBD1 (6 bases). CDR3 length: 15 residues. The ends were cut back, 11 bases at V and 6 bases at J, with 22 bases in the middle. Germline V gene sequence: CDR1 MNHNY, CDR2 SVGAGI (reference sequence). CDR3 amino acids: CAGDPKTGLAGELFF. The CDR3 DNA reads as TGTGCCGGGGATCCTAAAACAGGGTTGGCCGGGGAGCTGTTTTTT.

Of note for this clone: Different DNA sequences within this sample yield the same CDR3. This chain uses TRBV28 with TRBJ1-2, with 7 bases that match TRBD1. Germline-derived CDR1 and CDR2 are MDHEN and SYDVKM. J gave up 4 bases and V 5 bases, and 4 bases lay outside the gene matches. The CDR3 is 13 amino acids. The CDR3: CASSPTGSYGYTF. CDR3 DNA sequence: TGTGCCAGCAGTCCGACAGGGTCCTATGGCTACACCTTC.

A note on this clone: Other DNA variants within this sample encode the same CDR3. The chain couples TRBV9 to TRBJ2-7, with D possibly TRBD1 on 5 matching bases. V gave up 3 bases and J gave up 3 bases, with 7 bases separating them. Germline V gives CDR1 SGDLS, CDR2 YYNGEE. The CDR3 totals 12 residues. Written as DNA, the CDR3 is TGTGCCAGCAGCGGGCAGGGCTACGAGCAGTACTTC. This sequence encodes CASSGQGYEQYF.

This chain uses TRBV5-4 with TRBJ1-2; D is possibly TRBD1 (5 bases). Germline-derived CDR1 and CDR2 are SGHNT and YYREEE (reference sequence). V lost 10 bases to trimming and J lost 4 bases, with 17 bases between them. The CDR3 length is 13 residues. The CDR3 spells CACLREGVYGYTF. Here the CDR3 DNA reads TGTGCCTGCCTCAGGGAGGGCGTCTATGGCTACACCTTC.

This chain connects TRBV19 to TRBJ1-5; D unclear. The CDR3 extends over 15 amino acids. Germline V gene lookup returns CDR1 LNHDA and CDR2 SQIVND (reference sequence). Trimming shortened V by 5 bases and J by 2 bases, and 13 bases separated the two germline ends. CDR3 residues: CASSPVDGGNQPQHF. CDR3 bases: TGTGCCAGTAGTCCGGTTGACGGAGGCAATCAGCCCCAGCATTTT. Together with reference TRBV19 and TRBJ1-5, the CDR3 gives the full variable domain: DGGITQSPKYLFRKEGQNVTLSCEQNLNHDAMYWYRQDPGQGLRLIYYSQIVNDFQKGDIAEGYSVSREKKESFPLTVTSAQKNPTAFYLCASSPVDGGNQPQHFGDGTRLSIL.